This entry is about one T cell receptor beta chain. Germline values: CDR1 MNHEY, CDR2 SVGAGI. V lost 0 bases to trimming and J lost 5 bases, with 8 bases between them. The CDR3 covers 13 residues. TCRdb keeps only in-frame clones here, not all; method: immunoSEQ multiplex PCR. This table has tens of thousands of clones, 83% appearing once. The sample comes from a study of radiotherapy plus CTLA-4 blockade in lung cancer. The receptor's source is a human donor with non-small cell lung cancer who had stable disease on radiotherapy plus ipilimumab. The J gene is TRBJ2-7, the V gene TRBV6-5, with D maybe TRBD1 (5 bases). The source material was peripheral blood, sampled from a patient treated with radiotherapy plus ipilimumab. CDR3 sequence reads: CASSYSIRDEQYF. In nucleotides, the CDR3 is TGTGCCAGCAGTTACTCGATCAGGGACGAGCAGTACTTC.